This T cell receptor (beta chain) was sequenced for a study of blood T cell repertoires in COVID-19. The V gene's germline CDR1 is MGHRA and CDR2 YSYEKL. The V segment lost 3 bases and the J segment 2 bases; nucleotides outside the gene matches: 3. The CDR3 length is 15 residues. Profiling relied on immunoSEQ multiplex PCR, and the TCRdb table lists in-frame clones only, not all of them. Of about 140,000 clones in the sample, around nine tenths are singletons; the top ten hold about 4.3%. The chain has TRBV4-1 and TRBJ2-2, with 7 bases aligning to TRBD2. The sequence derives from a woman in her thirties or forties with acute or convalescent COVID-19. The sequencing sample was made of peripheral blood. CDR3 sequence: CASSQSGLNTGELFF. CDR3 coding DNA: TGCGCCAGCAGCCAGTCGGGACTAAACACCGGGGAGCTGTTTTTT.